The 30 T cell receptor beta chains below were found in one sample sequenced in a study of beta chain features in type 1 diabetes. Since all of the isolated RNA was reverse transcribed, expressed TCRB transcripts were what got sequenced. The assay was immunoSEQ multiplex PCR, and TCRdb's table has in-frame clones only and misses some. The repertoire holds 200,000 to 250,000 clones, about 26% seen once, with approximately 4% in the top ten. The sequenced sample was central memory CD4+ T cells from blood. These receptors were taken from a man younger than 45 in good health.

This clone showed up just a few times. The chain is built from TRBV4-1 and TRBJ2-7, with 7 bases matching TRBD2. Germline loops: CDR1 MGHRA, CDR2 YSYEKL. V lost 3 bases, J lost 12 bases, and 20 bases stayed unmatched. The CDR3 spans 16 residues. For the CDR3, the DNA is TGCGCCAGCAGCCAGATTCCTGTGGACCGGCTCTGCGGGGGGTACTTC. Its protein is CASSQIPVDRLCGGYF.

The chain carries TRBV30 and TRBJ1-4; D call uncertain. Germline V CDR1 and CDR2: GTSNPN, SVGIG (reference sequence). This CDR3 is built from 14 residues. The ends were cut back, 2 bases at V and 5 bases at J, with 12 bases in the middle. The CDR3 here is CAWSSDLLNEKLFF. The CDR3 bases are TGTGCCTGGAGTTCGGACCTATTGAATGAAAAACTGTTTTTT.

This chain links TRBV25-1 with TRBJ2-2; TRBD1 aligns across 7 bases. Germline values: CDR1 MGHDK, CDR2 SYGVNS. Losses at the gene ends were 9 bases for V and 0 bases for J; bases not matched to a gene: 4. The CDR3 has 14 residues. CDR3 residues: CASNRGTNTGELFF. The CDR3 DNA is TGTGCCAGTAACAGGGGTACGAACACCGGGGAGCTGTTTTTT.

This clone was picked up a small number of times. The gene calls are TRBV7-2 and TRBJ2-2; 9 nucleotides agree with TRBD1. With V trimmed by 3 bases and J by 6 bases, 5 bases remained unmatched. The germline V gene has CDR1 SGHTA and CDR2 FQGNSA. There are 15 residues in the CDR3. The CDR3 coding sequence is TGTGCCAGCAGCTTCGTACAGGGGGCCGCCGGGGAGCTGTTTTTT. This gives the protein CASSFVQGAAGELFF.

CDR3 sequence (DNA): TGTGCCAGCAGCTCTCCAGGGAATCTGGGGAACACTGAAGCTTTCTTT. It encodes CASSSPGNLGNTEAFF. This rearrangement joins TRBV5-4 to TRBJ1-1, with D maybe TRBD1 (5 bases). Germline CDR1 SGHNT, CDR2 YYREEE (reference sequence). This CDR3 is 16 amino acids long. V lost 3 bases and J lost 1, with 16 bases in between.

The table lists this clone with a few counts. V is TRBV9 and J is TRBJ2-7; D unresolved. CDR1 SGDLS and CDR2 YYNGEE come from the germline V gene. The V end was cut by 0 bases, the J end by 5 bases, with 9 bases between. The CDR3 loop spans 13 amino acids. CDR3 residues: CASSVAKQDEQYF. CDR3 coding DNA: TGTGCCAGCAGCGTAGCAAAGCAGGACGAGCAGTACTTC.

This chain uses TRBV19 with TRBJ2-3; no reliable D call. The germline CDR1 and CDR2 sequences are LNHDA and SQIVND (reference sequence). V shed 5 bases and J shed 2 bases, with 5 bases lying between them. CDR3 length: 12 residues. This CDR3 reads CASSFYTDTQYF. The DNA for the CDR3 is TGTGCCAGTAGTTTTTACACAGATACGCAGTATTTT. The full variable domain, with the rest looked up from reference TRBV19 and TRBJ2-3, is DGGITQSPKYLFRKEGQNVTLSCEQNLNHDAMYWYRQDPGQGLRLIYYSQIVNDFQKGDIAEGYSVSREKKESFPLTVTSAQKNPTAFYLCASSFYTDTQYFGPGTRLTVL.

This clone came up a few times. One end of the junction does not line up with germline, which may come from a read error. This chain uses TRBV2 with TRBJ2-5, with D possibly matching TRBD1 (5 bases). Germline values: CDR1 SNHLY, CDR2 FYNNEI. The CDR3 contains 11 residues. CDR3 DNA: TGTGCCAGCAGTGACTTAGGGGCCTTAAACTTC. Amino acids: CASSDLGALNF.

V usage is TRBV6-1 and J usage is TRBJ1-2, with TRBD1 matching over 7 bases. CDR1 is MNHNS and CDR2 is SASEGT in the germline V gene. The CDR3 loop spans 20 amino acids. V lost 4 bases, J lost 4 bases, and 24 bases stayed unmatched. Written as DNA, the CDR3 is TGTGCCAGCAGTGCCCCGTCCACGGGACAGCTTTTTCAACGGGGCTATGGCTACACCTTC. Its translation: CASSAPSTGQLFQRGYGYTF.

The chain couples TRBV28 to TRBJ2-4; D is undetermined. This CDR3 comprises 12 residues. The V gene lost 2 bases and the J gene lost 7 bases, with 6 bases spanning the gap. The germline gives CDR1 MDHEN, CDR2 SYDVKM. Here the CDR3 reads CASSLRENIQYF. The CDR3 nucleotides read TGTGCCAGCAGTTTAAGAGAGAACATTCAGTACTTC.

The V gene is TRBV5-1, the J gene TRBJ2-1; 9 bases map to TRBD1. CDR3 length: 15 residues. Trimming at V came to 0 bases and at J to 9 bases, leaving 7 bases not matched to a gene. Germline assignment: CDR1 SGHRS and CDR2 YFSETQ. In DNA form, the CDR3 reads TGCGCCAGCAGCTTGGGAGGGACAGGGATTGGTGAGCAGTTCTTC. This gives the protein CASSLGGTGIGEQFF.

This clone was seen a handful of times. CDR3 sequence reads: CSVEAENSFLAGGIYNEQFF. The CDR3 DNA sequence: TGCAGCGTTGAGGCGGAAAACAGTTTCTTAGCGGGAGGAATTTACAATGAGCAGTTCTTC. The genes are TRBV29-1 and TRBJ2-1; 10 bases are shared with TRBD2. The V gene's germline CDR1 is SQVTM and CDR2 ANQGSEA. Trimming cost V 3 bases and J 4 bases; bases outside gene matches: 21. This CDR3 is built from 20 residues.

This clone was recorded at least ten times. This chain connects TRBV5-1 to TRBJ1-1, with D perhaps TRBD1 (5 bases). The CDR3 totals 12 residues. Per germline, CDR1 SGHRS and CDR2 YFSETQ. V was clipped by 2 bases and J by 8 bases, with 10 bases between them. The CDR3 is CASSLTGAEAFF. As DNA, the CDR3 is TGCGCCAGCAGCTTAACCGGGGCCGAAGCTTTCTTT.

V gene TRBV6-5 combines with J gene TRBJ2-7; TRBD1 matches at 12 bases. Germline CDR1 and CDR2: MNHEY and SVGAGI. V trimming: 6 bases; J trimming: 6 bases; junction bases outside the gene matches: 6. The CDR3 covers 14 residues. CDR3: CASRGQGASSEQYF. Here the CDR3 DNA reads TGTGCCAGCAGGGGACAGGGGGCGAGTTCCGAGCAGTACTTC.

The chain has TRBV5-1 and TRBJ1-3; the match to TRBD1 covers 10 bases. Germline trimming cut 1 base from V and 10 bases from J; bases unmatched to any gene: 17. The CDR3 is 18 amino acids. CDR1 and CDR2 (germline): SGHRS, YFSETQ. The CDR3 DNA reads TGCGCCAGCAGCTTGAGCGGCCACCCTGGGACAGGGGAAAGTACCATATATTTT. Protein product: CASSLSGHPGTGESTIYF.

J is TRBJ1-5 and V is TRBV18; 8 positions agree with TRBD1. This CDR3 region has 14 residues. The trim removed 2 bases at V and 9 bases at J, leaving 6 bases unmatched. From germline, CDR1 is KGHSH and CDR2 LQKENI. The CDR3: CASSPRTGYGPQHF. The CDR3 nucleotides are TGTGCCAGCTCACCAAGGACAGGGTATGGGCCCCAGCATTTT.

This clone has more than one count but fewer than ten. This sequence joins TRBV7-9 and TRBJ2-3; D remains unclear. In germline, CDR1 is SEHNR, CDR2 FQNEAQ (reference sequence). The CDR3 has 15 residues. Trimming took off 2 bases at V and 0 bases at J, with 9 bases between the two ends. The CDR3 DNA is TGTGCCAGCAGCTTAATCGGTACTAGCACAGATACGCAGTATTTT. This codes for CASSLIGTSTDTQYF.

Comment on this clone: A read error is possible here, since a much larger clone lies one base away. The rearrangement joins TRBV7-6 to TRBJ2-5, with D unclear. The CDR3 consists of 12 residues. V lost 1 base and J 5 bases, leaving 5 bases between the germline ends. The germline V gene has CDR1 SGHVS and CDR2 FNYEAQ. The CDR3 nucleotides read TGTGCCAGCAGCTTAGTCGGGGAGACCCAGTACTTC. It yields the protein CASSLVGETQYF.

This clone was observed a handful of times. The V and J genes are TRBV2 and TRBJ2-1; 9 nucleotides match TRBD2. V dropped 6 bases and J dropped 6; count of bases not matched to a gene: 6. The V gene's germline CDR1 is SNHLY and CDR2 FYNNEI. The CDR3 is 14 amino acids. CDR3 amino acids: CASSPGLAVNEQFF. The CDR3 coding sequence is TGTGCCAGCAGCCCGGGACTAGCCGTCAATGAGCAGTTCTTC.

V is TRBV7-2 and J is TRBJ2-1; D not certain. This CDR3 spans 13 amino acids. V lost 3 bases, J lost 5 bases, and 8 bases lay in between. Germline CDR1 reads SGHTA; CDR2 reads FQGNSA. The CDR3 loop reads CASSFPPHNEQFF. The CDR3 bases are TGTGCCAGCAGCTTCCCTCCTCACAATGAGCAGTTCTTC.

This clone was detected only a few times. The chain couples TRBV10-3 to TRBJ2-3, with TRBD1 as a possible D gene (5 bases). V lost 10 bases, J lost 6 bases, and 17 bases lay in between. CDR1 and CDR2 from the germline V gene are ENHRY and SYGVKD. This CDR3 has 13 amino acids. Written as DNA, the CDR3 is TGTGCCAGCGCTCAAGGGGCCCGGGATACGCAGTATTTT. It encodes CASAQGARDTQYF.

This clone was picked up a small number of times. The chain links TRBV5-1 to TRBJ2-7, with D uncertain. Germline CDR1 SGHRS, CDR2 YFSETQ. This CDR3 has 12 residues. Deletions cut 2 bases from V and 6 bases from J, with 9 bases between. Here the CDR3 reads CASSLMDREQYF. The CDR3 nucleotides read TGCGCCAGCAGCTTAATGGACCGCGAGCAGTACTTC.

The chain carries TRBV7-9 and TRBJ2-5; a weak D match, TRBD1 (5 bases). This CDR3 spans 13 amino acids. Per the germline V gene, CDR1 is SEHNR and CDR2 is FQNEAQ (reference sequence). V dropped 5 bases and J dropped 7 bases, with 14 bases sitting between them. The CDR3 here is CASSTQGVATQYF. CDR3 bases: TGTGCCAGCAGCACTCAGGGTGTGGCGACCCAGTACTTC.

This clone was observed a handful of times. The CDR3 loop reads CASRILSGANVLTF. For the CDR3, the DNA is TGTGCCAGCAGGATCCTTTCTGGGGCCAACGTCCTGACTTTC. The chain combines TRBV2 with TRBJ2-6; D gene unclear. Germline CDR1 reads SNHLY; CDR2 reads FYNNEI. This CDR3 region has 14 residues. V lost 6 bases and J lost 1, with 7 bases in between.

The V call is TRBV7-8, the J call TRBJ2-1; 9 positions match TRBD2. V was clipped by 5 bases and J by 4 bases; unmatched bases: 6. Germline V CDR1 and CDR2: SGHVS, FQNEAQ. The length of the CDR3 is 15 residues. The CDR3 DNA sequence: TGTGCCAGCAGCCCCGGGGCGGGGGGGTACAATGAGCAGTTCTTC. Protein product: CASSPGAGGYNEQFF.

The chain employs TRBV28 and TRBJ2-7; 10 bases line up with TRBD2. Looked up from germline, CDR1 is MDHEN and CDR2 is SYDVKM. After removal of 3 bases from V and 4 bases from J, the junction contained 9 bases not matched to a gene. The CDR3 is made up of 16 amino acids. The CDR3 bases are TGTGCCAGCAGTTTCGGACTAGCGGTAAGGACGTACGAGCAGTACTTC. Its translation is CASSFGLAVRTYEQYF.

This clone was seen only a few times. The genes are TRBV29-1 and TRBJ1-2; 7 nucleotides line up with TRBD1. CDR3 length: 13 residues. The trim removed 7 bases at V and 6 bases at J, leaving 11 bases unmatched. Per the germline V gene, CDR1 is SQVTM and CDR2 is ANQGSEA. The CDR3 is CSGEGAGFDGYTF. The CDR3 nucleotides are TGCAGCGGCGAGGGGGCGGGCTTCGATGGCTACACCTTC.

J is TRBJ1-4 and V is TRBV6-5; the D gene is possibly TRBD1 (5 bases). Trimming took off 2 bases at V and 7 bases at J, with 11 bases between the two ends. The CDR3 consists of 14 residues. CDR1 and CDR2 (germline): MNHEY, SVGAGI. The DNA for the CDR3 is TGTGCCAGCAGTTACCCGGACATTTTTGAAAAACTGTTTTTT. Its protein product is CASSYPDIFEKLFF.

This chain links TRBV7-2 with TRBJ1-1; TRBD1 is a possible D gene (5 bases). Per germline, CDR1 SGHTA and CDR2 FQGNSA. CDR3 length: 14 amino acids. V was shortened by 5 bases and J by 4 bases, with 14 bases between the two germline ends. CDR3 in DNA: TGTGCCAGCAGCCCGCAGGGTACGGGCACTGAAGCTTTCTTT. Its protein is CASSPQGTGTEAFF.

The chain has TRBV27 and TRBJ1-1; 11 nucleotides align to TRBD1. V lost 0 bases, J lost 5 bases, and 2 bases stayed unmatched. This CDR3 contains 15 residues. From germline, CDR1 is MNHEY and CDR2 SMNVEV (reference sequence). CDR3 sequence reads: CASSLSGQGGTEAFF. The CDR3, as DNA: TGTGCCAGCAGTTTATCGGGACAGGGGGGGACTGAAGCTTTCTTT.